The 17 T cell receptor beta chains presented below share a single source sample, sequenced in a study of early T cells in non-severe SARS-CoV-2 infection. One entry per CDR3 protein results from TCRdb running MiXCR on the 5' RACE reads. The sample has 95,000 to 100,000 distinct CDR3 sequences, under 15% seen once. The sequenced material came from whole blood. Receptors originate from an adult who was a healthcare worker with PCR-confirmed SARS-CoV-2 infection or an uninfected control (not recorded which).

This clonotype was picked up a small number of times. The chain employs TRBV4-1 and TRBJ2-3, with 7 bases that match TRBD1. From germline, CDR1 is MGHRA and CDR2 YSYEKL. J gave up 5 bases and V 2 bases, and 4 bases lay outside the gene matches. This CDR3 is built from 14 residues. CDR3: CASSQLTGQDTQYF. CDR3 nucleotide sequence: TGCGCCAGCAGCCAATTGACAGGGCAAGATACGCAGTATTTT.

In its sample, this clonotype was seen a few times. The V call is TRBV2, the J call TRBJ2-3, with 7 bases lining up with TRBD1. The V gene's germline CDR1 is SNHLY and CDR2 FYNNEI. The ends lost 8 bases at V and 0 bases at J; junction bases unmatched: 8. CDR3 length equals 15 residues. CDR3 sequence (DNA): TGTGCCAGCTCGATTCCGGGACAGAGCACAGATACGCAGTATTTT. Encoded protein: CASSIPGQSTDTQYF.

The sample holds many counts of this clonotype. The chain couples TRBV7-2 to TRBJ1-6; D might be TRBD1 (6 bases). The CDR3 is 16 residues long. The ends were cut back, 0 bases at V and 11 bases at J, with 17 bases in the middle. Germline values: CDR1 SGHTA, CDR2 FQGNSA. The CDR3, as DNA: TGTGCCAGCAGCTTAGCCCCCCGGGGGGGCGGGACACCCCTCCACTTT. This gives the protein CASSLAPRGGGTPLHF.

In this sample, this clonotype turned up many times. The chain uses TRBV5-5 and TRBJ1-6; TRBD1 aligns across 7 bases. The CDR3 is 14 residues long. The J segment lost 10 bases and the V segment lost 4 bases, leaving 8 bases of the junction unmatched. The germline V gene encodes CDR1 SGHKS and CDR2 YYEKEE (reference sequence). The CDR3 coding sequence is TGTGCCAGCAGCCGGACAGGCGAAAGGTCACCCCTCCACTTT. It translates to CASSRTGERSPLHF.

The sample holds a few counts of this clonotype. The CDR3 sequence is CASSLAPQNYGYTF. DNA of the CDR3: TGTGCCAGCAGCTTGGCCCCCCAGAACTATGGCTACACCTTC. V is TRBV5-6 and J is TRBJ1-2; no definite D call. The CDR3 extends over 14 amino acids. V dropped 0 bases and J dropped 2 bases, with 8 bases sitting between them. The V gene's germline CDR1 is SGHDT and CDR2 YYEEEE.

This clonotype occurred a few times. The chain links TRBV10-3 to TRBJ2-3; the D is unclear. V dropped 7 bases and J dropped 1 base, with 12 bases sitting between them. CDR1 is ENHRY and CDR2 is SYGVKD in the germline V gene. CDR3 size: 14 residues. CDR3 coding DNA: TGTGCCATCACCGTGGAAAGCGGCACAGATACGCAGTATTTT. Translated: CAITVESGTDTQYF.

This clonotype was found many times. The chain is built from TRBV20-1 and TRBJ1-5; D gene ambiguous. V was pared by 1 base and J by 1 base, with 11 bases between. Germline CDR1 is DFQATT and CDR2 is SNEGSKA (reference sequence). The CDR3 totals 15 residues. CDR3 amino acids: CSARGVLGSNQPQHF. CDR3 DNA: TGCAGTGCTAGAGGGGTTCTAGGGAGCAATCAGCCCCAGCATTTT.

This clonotype was counted only a few times. The chain combines TRBV11-2 with TRBJ2-1; no firm D call. The V and J ends lost 2 bases and 6 bases respectively, with 11 bases between them. Germline V CDR1 and CDR2: SGHAT, FQNNGV. The CDR3 totals 14 residues. The CDR3 bases are TGTGCCAGCAGCTTACTCCCTCCCGGCAATGAGCAGTTCTTC. This encodes CASSLLPPGNEQFF.

There are a few counts of this clonotype. The CDR3 region has the DNA TGTGCCAGCAGTGCCAGGGACAGAGATTACAATGAGCAGTTCTTC. Encoded protein: CASSARDRDYNEQFF. V is TRBV6-5 and J is TRBJ2-1; 7 bases line up with TRBD1. The CDR3 contains 15 residues. Unmatched junction bases numbered 8, after V lost 5 bases and J lost 4 bases. In germline, CDR1 is MNHEY, CDR2 SVGAGI.

This clonotype has at least ten counts. The chain couples TRBV27 to TRBJ2-3, with TRBD2 matching over 11 bases. Germline loops: CDR1 MNHEY, CDR2 SMNVEV (reference sequence). With V trimmed by 0 bases and J by 11 bases, 10 bases remained unmatched. The CDR3 extends over 16 amino acids. CDR3 in DNA: TGTGCCAGCAGTTTATCGGAACTAGCGGGGGCCGACAGGCAGTATTTT. It yields the protein CASSLSELAGADRQYF.

This clonotype was observed once. A much bigger clone sits one base away, suggesting this may be a read error. The CDR3 region is CASGSYKQYF. CDR3 nucleotide sequence: TGTGCCAGTGGGTCCTACAAGCAGTACTTC. The chain is built from TRBV28 and TRBJ2-7; the D is unclear. The CDR3 loop spans 10 amino acids. In germline, CDR1 is MDHEN, CDR2 SYDVKM.

This clonotype has only a few counts. The rearrangement uses TRBV7-8 and TRBJ2-2; TRBD1 agrees at 9 bases. The germline gives CDR1 SGHVS, CDR2 FQNEAQ. The trim removed 5 bases at V and 0 bases at J, leaving 4 bases unmatched. The CDR3 consists of 16 residues. In nucleotides, the CDR3 is TGTGCCAGCAGCAACGGACAGGGGTCGAACACCGGGGAGCTGTTTTTT. Its protein is CASSNGQGSNTGELFF.

Comments on this clonotype: This clone may be a read error of a much larger clone one base away. J is TRBJ1-4 and V is TRBV14; 9 nucleotides align to TRBD1. This CDR3 has 15 amino acids. Trimming took 4 bases from V and 10 from J; bases not matched to a gene: 10. CDR1 is SGHDN and CDR2 is FVKESK in the germline V gene. The CDR3 bases are TGTGCCAGCAGCCCTTGGACAGGGGTGGAGGTAAAACTGTTTTTT. Translation gives CASSPWTGVEVKLFF.

The sample holds many counts of this clonotype. The rearrangement uses TRBV5-1 and TRBJ1-1; TRBD1 aligns across 7 bases. The J segment lost 7 bases and the V segment lost 0 bases, leaving 3 bases of the junction unmatched. The CDR3 has 13 amino acids. Germline-derived CDR1 and CDR2 are SGHRS and YFSETQ. The CDR3 loop is CASSLGTGLEAFF. For the CDR3, the DNA is TGCGCCAGCAGCTTGGGGACAGGCCTTGAAGCTTTCTTT. Full variable domain (remainder filled in from reference TRBV5-1 and TRBJ1-1): KAGVTQTPRYLIKTRGQQVTLSCSPISGHRSVSWYQQTPGQGLQFLFEYFSETQRNKGNFPGRFSGRQFSNSRSEMNVSTLELGDSALYLCASSLGTGLEAFFGQGTRLTVV.

This clonotype turned up a few times. J is TRBJ1-1 and V is TRBV27; 10 nucleotides match TRBD1. Germline lookup yields CDR1 MNHEY and CDR2 SMNVEV (reference sequence). J gave up 5 bases and V 6 bases, and 9 bases lay outside the gene matches. The CDR3 loop spans 15 amino acids. CDR3 sequence (DNA): TGTGCCAGCAGCCCTAACGACAGGGGGCGAACTGAAGCTTTCTTT. It is translated as CASSPNDRGRTEAFF.

This clonotype was seen ten or more times. The V gene is TRBV29-1, the J gene TRBJ2-2, with D possibly matching TRBD2 (6 bases). The CDR3 extends over 15 amino acids. CDR1 and CDR2 (germline): SQVTM, ANQGSEA. With 2 bases removed from V and 4 bases from J, the gap between germline ends came to 14 bases. CDR3 loop: CSVELGTGVTGELFF. Here the CDR3 DNA reads TGCAGCGTTGAATTGGGGACGGGGGTCACCGGGGAGCTGTTTTTT.

The gene calls are TRBV28 and TRBJ2-5; the match to TRBD2 covers 7 bases. The CDR3 has 12 amino acids. The V gene's germline CDR1 is MDHEN and CDR2 SYDVKM. With V trimmed by 2 bases and J by 9 bases, 3 bases remained unmatched. The CDR3 sequence: CASSLGTKAQYF. In nucleotides, the CDR3 is TGTGCCAGCAGTTTAGGGACTAAGGCCCAGTACTTC.